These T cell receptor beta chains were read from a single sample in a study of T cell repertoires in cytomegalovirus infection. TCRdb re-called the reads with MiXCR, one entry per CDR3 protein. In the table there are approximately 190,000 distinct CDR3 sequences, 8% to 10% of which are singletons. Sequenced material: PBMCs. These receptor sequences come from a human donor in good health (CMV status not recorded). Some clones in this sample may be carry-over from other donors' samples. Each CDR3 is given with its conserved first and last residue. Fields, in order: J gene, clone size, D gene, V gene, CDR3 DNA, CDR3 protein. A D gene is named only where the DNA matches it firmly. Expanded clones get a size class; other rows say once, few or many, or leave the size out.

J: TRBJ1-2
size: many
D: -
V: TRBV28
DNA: TGTGCCAGCAGTACCTTGGGGGGCGAGATCTATGGCTACACCTTC
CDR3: CASSTLGGEIYGYTF

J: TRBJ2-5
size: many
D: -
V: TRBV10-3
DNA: TGTGCCACCACGGTCGGACCCAGGGGCATTGAGGAGACCCAGTACTTC
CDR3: CATTVGPRGIEETQYF

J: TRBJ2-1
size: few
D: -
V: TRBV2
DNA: TGTGCCAGCAGTCAGAGCGCCAGCTCCTACAATGAGCAGTTCTTC
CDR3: CASSQSASSYNEQFF

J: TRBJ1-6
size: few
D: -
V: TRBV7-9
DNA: TGTGCCAGCAGCTTTCGGAGTTCACCCCTCCACTTT
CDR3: CASSFRSSPLHF

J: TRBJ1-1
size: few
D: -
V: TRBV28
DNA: TGTGCCAGCAGTTTACCTACAATGGACAGTGAAGCTTTCTTT
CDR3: CASSLPTMDSEAFF

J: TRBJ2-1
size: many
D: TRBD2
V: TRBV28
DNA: TGTGCCAGCAGTCCCCAGCGGGGGAGACCCCATGAGCAGTTCTTC
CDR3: CASSPQRGRPHEQFF

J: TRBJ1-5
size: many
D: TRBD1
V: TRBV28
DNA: TGTGCCAGCAGGGACAGGAATAGCAATCAGCCCCAGCATTTT
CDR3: CASRDRNSNQPQHF

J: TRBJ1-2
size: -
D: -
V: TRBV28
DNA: TGTGCCAGCAGTTCCAGAGGGTATGGCTACACCTTC
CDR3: CASSSRGYGYTF

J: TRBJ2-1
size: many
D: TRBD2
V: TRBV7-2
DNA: TGTGCCAGCAGCTTAGATACTAGCGGGAGGGCCGTGATTGAGCAGTTCTTC
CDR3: CASSLDTSGRAVIEQFF

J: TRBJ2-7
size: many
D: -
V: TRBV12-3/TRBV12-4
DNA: TGTGCCAGCAGTTTGTTCAGAGCGGCCAGCTCCTACGAGCAGTACTTC
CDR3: CASSLFRAASSYEQYF

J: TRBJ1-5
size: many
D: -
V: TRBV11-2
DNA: TGTGCCAGCAGTAACGGGAACTCGAATCAGCCCCAGCATTTT
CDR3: CASSNGNSNQPQHF

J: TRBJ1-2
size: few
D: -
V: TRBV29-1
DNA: TGCAGCGTTGAATTAGCGGGGCACGGTGGCTACACCTTC
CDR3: CSVELAGHGGYTF

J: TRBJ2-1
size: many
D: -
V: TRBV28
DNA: TGTGCCAGCAGTTTCCCGAGGTACAATGAGCAGTTCTTC
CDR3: CASSFPRYNEQFF

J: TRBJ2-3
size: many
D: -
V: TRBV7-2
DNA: TGTGCCAGCAGCTTAGTCGTCGGGGCCGAGACGCAGTATTTT
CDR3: CASSLVVGAETQYF

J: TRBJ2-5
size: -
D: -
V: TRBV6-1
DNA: TGTGCCAGCAGCAACCTAGGAGGGGGGTACCAAGAGACCCAGTACTTC
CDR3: CASSNLGGGYQETQYF

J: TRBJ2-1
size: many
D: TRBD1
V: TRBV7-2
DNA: TGTGCCAGCAGCTTTGGACAGGAGAATGAGCAGTTCTTC
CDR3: CASSFGQENEQFF

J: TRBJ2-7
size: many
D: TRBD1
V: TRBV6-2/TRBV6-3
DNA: TGTGCCAGCAGCACGGACAGGGGAGGTTATATTATCTACGAGCAGTACTTC
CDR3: CASSTDRGGYIIYEQYF

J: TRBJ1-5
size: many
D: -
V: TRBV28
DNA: TGTGCCAGCAGTAACAATCAGCCCCAGCATTTT
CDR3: CASSNNQPQHF

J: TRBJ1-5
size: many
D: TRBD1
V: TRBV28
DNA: TGTGCCAGCAGTTTACTGCAGGGGGATTATCAGCCCCAGCATTTT
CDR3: CASSLLQGDYQPQHF

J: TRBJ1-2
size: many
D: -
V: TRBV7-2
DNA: TGTGCCAGCAGCTTAGGACAGAGAGATGGCTACACCTTC
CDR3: CASSLGQRDGYTF

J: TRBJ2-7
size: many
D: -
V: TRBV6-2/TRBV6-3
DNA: TGTGCCAGCAGTTACTTGGGACGGAATTCCTACGAGCAGTACTTC
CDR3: CASSYLGRNSYEQYF

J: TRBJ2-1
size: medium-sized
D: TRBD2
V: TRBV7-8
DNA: TGTGCCAGCAGCTTAGGGACTAGCCTGCAGAATGAGCAGTTCTTC
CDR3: CASSLGTSLQNEQFF

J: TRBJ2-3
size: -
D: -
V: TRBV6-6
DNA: TGTGCCGGGCATGGCGAAGGAACCACAGATACGCAGTATTTT
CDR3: CAGHGEGTTDTQYF

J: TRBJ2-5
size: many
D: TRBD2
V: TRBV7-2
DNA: TGTGCCAGCAGCCCCCGTTTAGCGGGATATCAAGAGACCCAGTACTTC
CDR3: CASSPRLAGYQETQYF

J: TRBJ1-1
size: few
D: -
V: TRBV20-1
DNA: TGCAGTGCTAGAGATAGCAACGTAGCTTTCTTT
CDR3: CSARDSNVAFF

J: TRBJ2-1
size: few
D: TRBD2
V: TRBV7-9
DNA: TGTGCCAGCAGCGGGACTAGCGACAATGAGCAGTTCTTC
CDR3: CASSGTSDNEQFF

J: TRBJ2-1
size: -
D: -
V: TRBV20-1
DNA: TGCAGTGCTATGGTGTTAAATGAGCAGTTCTTC
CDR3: CSAMVLNEQFF

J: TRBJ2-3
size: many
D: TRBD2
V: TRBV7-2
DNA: TGTGCCAGCAGCCCCAAGGGGGTAGCGGGGCTAGTTACGCAGTATTTT
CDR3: CASSPKGVAGLVTQYF

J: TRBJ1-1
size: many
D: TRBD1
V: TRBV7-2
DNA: TGTGCCAGCAGCCCACGGACAGGGGTCGGCTTTTCTGGCACTGAAGCTTTCTTT
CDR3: CASSPRTGVGFSGTEAFF

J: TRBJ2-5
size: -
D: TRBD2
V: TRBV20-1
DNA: TGCAGTGCTACGAGTGCGGGGGGTGGAGAGACCCAGTACTTC
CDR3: CSATSAGGGETQYF

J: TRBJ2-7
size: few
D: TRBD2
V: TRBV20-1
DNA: TGCAGTGCAACGGGCGCTAGCGGCCTCTCCTACGAGCAGTACTTC
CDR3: CSATGASGLSYEQYF

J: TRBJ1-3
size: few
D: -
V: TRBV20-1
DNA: TGCAGTGCTAGAGTTTACGCGGGAAGTGGAAACACCATATATTTT
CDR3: CSARVYAGSGNTIYF

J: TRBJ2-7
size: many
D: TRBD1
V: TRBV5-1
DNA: TGCGCCAGCAGCTTGGATTGGGACAGGGGGCTGGGGGAGCAGTACTTC
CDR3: CASSLDWDRGLGEQYF

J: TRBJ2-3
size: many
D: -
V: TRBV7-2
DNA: TGTGCCAGCAGCTTTTGGGGGCGTAGCACAGATACGCAGTATTTT
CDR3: CASSFWGRSTDTQYF

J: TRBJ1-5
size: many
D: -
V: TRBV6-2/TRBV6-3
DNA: TGTGCCAGCAGGACAGGCGAGAATACTGGGAGCAATCAGCCCCAGCATTTT
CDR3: CASRTGENTGSNQPQHF

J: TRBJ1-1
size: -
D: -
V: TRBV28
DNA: TGTGCCAGCAGTTTAGGGGGGCTTTACACTGAAGCTTTCTTT
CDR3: CASSLGGLYTEAFF

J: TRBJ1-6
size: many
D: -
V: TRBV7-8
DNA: TGTGCCAGCAGCTTATCGGGGGATTCACCCCTCCACTTT
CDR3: CASSLSGDSPLHF

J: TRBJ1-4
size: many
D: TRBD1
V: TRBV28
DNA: TGTGCCAGCAGCTCTCCCGGACAGGGAGGGCTGGGGAAACTGTTTTTT
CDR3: CASSSPGQGGLGKLFF

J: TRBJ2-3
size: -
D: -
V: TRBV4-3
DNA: TGCGCCAGCAGCCAAGATCAGAGTTATGGTACGCAGTATTTT
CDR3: CASSQDQSYGTQYF

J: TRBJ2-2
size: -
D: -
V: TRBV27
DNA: TGTGCCAGCAGTGCCGGGTTGGCCGGGGAGCTGTTTTTT
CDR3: CASSAGLAGELFF

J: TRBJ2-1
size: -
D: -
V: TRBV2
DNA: TGTGCCAGCAGTGAGAGGCAAGTTCTATGGAATGAGCAGTTCTTC
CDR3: CASSERQVLWNEQFF

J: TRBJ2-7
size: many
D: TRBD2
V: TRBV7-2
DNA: TGTGCCAGCAGCTTATCTCGCGGGAGCCCCTACGAGCAGTACTTC
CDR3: CASSLSRGSPYEQYF

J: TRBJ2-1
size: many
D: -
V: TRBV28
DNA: TGTGCCAGCAGAGAGGACAGCCTTTACAATGAGCAGTTCTTC
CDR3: CASREDSLYNEQFF

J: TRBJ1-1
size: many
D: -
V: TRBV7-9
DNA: TGTGCCAGCAGCTTATCAGGAGGGCACACTGAAGCTTTCTTT
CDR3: CASSLSGGHTEAFF

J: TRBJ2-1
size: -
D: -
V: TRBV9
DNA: TGTGCCAGCAGCGCCGGGGATGAGCAGTTCTTC
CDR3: CASSAGDEQFF

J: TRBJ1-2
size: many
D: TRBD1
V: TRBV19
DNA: TGTGCCAGTAGTACGAAGGGACAGATTAACTATGGCTACACCTTC
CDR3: CASSTKGQINYGYTF

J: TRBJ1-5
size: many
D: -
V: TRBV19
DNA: TGTGCCAGCATGACCCCACGTGGAGGGGGAAGCAATCAGCCCCAGCATTTT
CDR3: CASMTPRGGGSNQPQHF

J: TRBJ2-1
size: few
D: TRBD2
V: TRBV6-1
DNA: TGTGCCAGCAAACCCACTAGCGGGAGGGCCTACAATGAGCAGTTCTTC
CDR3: CASKPTSGRAYNEQFF

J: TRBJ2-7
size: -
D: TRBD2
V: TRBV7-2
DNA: TGTGCCAGCAGCACTGCAAACCTACTAGCGGAAAATCCCTACGAGCAGTACTTC
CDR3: CASSTANLLAENPYEQYF

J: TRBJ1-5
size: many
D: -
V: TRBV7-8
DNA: TGTGCCAGCAGTGGACGCGAAAATCAGCCCCAGCATTTT
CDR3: CASSGRENQPQHF

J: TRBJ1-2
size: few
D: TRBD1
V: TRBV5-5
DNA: TGTGCCAGCAGCATCCACAGGGGAGGGGGTCTGGATGGCTACACCTTC
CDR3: CASSIHRGGGLDGYTF

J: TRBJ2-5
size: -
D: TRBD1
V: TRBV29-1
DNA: TGCAGCGTTGAAGCTTCGGGACAGGCGCAAGAGACCCAGTACTTC
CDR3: CSVEASGQAQETQYF

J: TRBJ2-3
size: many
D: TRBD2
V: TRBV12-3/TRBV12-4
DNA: TGTGCCAGCAGTCCCCGGGTAGCGGGAGGCACAGATACGCAGTATTTT
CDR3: CASSPRVAGGTDTQYF

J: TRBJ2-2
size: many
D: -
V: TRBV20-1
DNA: TGCAGTGCTAGAGATAGACCTCCGGGCTCGAACACCGGGGAGCTGTTTTTT
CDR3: CSARDRPPGSNTGELFF

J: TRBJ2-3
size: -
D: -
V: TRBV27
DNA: TGTGCCAGCTCGATGGGTAGCGGCAACACAGATACGCAGGATTTT
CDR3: CASSMGSGNTDTQDF

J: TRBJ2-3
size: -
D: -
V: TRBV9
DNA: TGTGCCAGCAGCGTAGACCCGCGGGACGCAGATACGCAGTATTTT
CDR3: CASSVDPRDADTQYF

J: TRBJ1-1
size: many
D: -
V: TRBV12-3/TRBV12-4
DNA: TGTGCCAGCAGCCCTGCGGGACAAGAGAACACTGAAGCTTTCTTT
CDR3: CASSPAGQENTEAFF